One sample yielded the 27 T cell receptor beta chains listed below, sequenced in a study of OX40 agonist ivuxolimab in advanced cancers. Libraries were built with the immunoSEQ multiplex PCR assay. Entries here come from immuneACCESS through TCRdb and include only in-frame sequences with V and J called. Some clones fail to appear in such tables; in the studies checked, an unresolved V gene covers under half of the shortfall, and the cause of the remainder is unknown. The sample includes fewer than 85,000 clones, with about four fifths observed a single time. The ten largest clonotypes hold 0.76% of the sample. Sequenced here: CD4+ or CD8+ T cells sorted from blood, sampled in a trial of the OX40 agonist ivuxolimab. These receptors all stem from an adult with an advanced solid tumor such as melanoma, head and neck, liver or kidney cancer.

The V and J genes are TRBV5-5 and TRBJ1-5, with 11 bases lining up with TRBD1. V lost 4 bases to trimming and J lost 7 bases; unmatched junction nucleotides: 7. CDR1 and CDR2 (germline): SGHKS, YYEKEE (reference sequence). CDR3 length: 15 amino acids. The CDR3 loop reads CASSTGQGVLQPQHF. CDR3 coding DNA: TGTGCCAGCAGCACGGGACAGGGGGTTTTGCAGCCCCAGCATTTT.

The chain couples TRBV9 to TRBJ1-5; D is unclear. V was pared by 4 bases and J by 7 bases, with 18 bases between. This CDR3 spans 15 amino acids. Looked up from germline, CDR1 is SGDLS and CDR2 is YYNGEE. The CDR3 loop is CASSPNLGEGQPQHF. The CDR3 nucleotides are TGTGCCAGCAGCCCTAATCTCGGGGAGGGACAGCCCCAGCATTTT.

This clone has just a few counts. This chain links TRBV5-4 with TRBJ2-1; TRBD1 is a possible D gene (6 bases). Germline loops: CDR1 SGHNT, CDR2 YYREEE (reference sequence). The CDR3 is 16 residues long. Trimming pared 3 bases from V and 2 bases from J, leaving 15 bases between. CDR3 nucleotides: TGTGCCAGCAGCTCCGGTCTTACAGGGACCTACAATGAGCAGTTCTTC. It specifies CASSSGLTGTYNEQFF.

This clone has more than one count but fewer than ten. V is TRBV6-1 and J is TRBJ2-3; 7 nucleotides align to TRBD1. V gave up 1 base and J gave up 4 bases; unmatched junction bases: 2. CDR3 size: 14 residues. Germline V lookup: CDR1 MNHNS, CDR2 SASEGT. This CDR3 is CASSEVDRPDTQYF. The CDR3 DNA is TGTGCCAGCAGTGAAGTGGACAGGCCAGATACGCAGTATTTT.

The V gene is TRBV4-2, the J gene TRBJ2-7; D is perhaps TRBD1 (6 bases). The CDR3 is made up of 17 amino acids. Trimming cost V 0 bases and J 1 base, with 16 bases left between them. The germline gives CDR1 LGHNA, CDR2 YNFKEQ. Here the CDR3 DNA reads TGTGCCAGCAGCCAAGATAGGGTGGGGGCCCTTTCCTACGAGCAGTACTTC. Translating gives CASSQDRVGALSYEQYF.

The J gene is TRBJ1-6, the V gene TRBV28; D is ambiguous. The CDR3 is 14 residues long. Trimming removed 2 bases at V and 10 bases at J, with 12 bases between. The germline V gene encodes CDR1 MDHEN and CDR2 SYDVKM. The chain's CDR3 is CASSLDPLRSPLHF. The DNA of the CDR3 is TGTGCCAGCAGTTTAGATCCACTCCGGTCACCCCTCCACTTT.

This clone has just a few counts. The CDR3 loop reads CAWSITGYHEQYF. CDR3 nucleotide sequence: TGTGCCTGGAGTATTACAGGGTACCACGAGCAGTACTTC. The chain has TRBV30 and TRBJ2-7; TRBD1 is a possible D gene (6 bases). This CDR3 contains 13 residues. The V and J ends lost 2 bases and 5 bases respectively, with 13 bases between them. Per germline, CDR1 GTSNPN and CDR2 SVGIG (reference sequence).

The V gene is TRBV6-6, the J gene TRBJ1-1; 8 nucleotides line up with TRBD1. This CDR3 is 15 amino acids long. J lost 1 base, V lost 0 bases, and 1 base had no gene match. Germline values: CDR1 MNHNY, CDR2 SVGAGI (reference sequence). CDR3: CASSYSDRGNTEAFF. The CDR3 DNA follows: TGTGCCAGCAGTTACTCCGACAGGGGGAACACTGAAGCTTTCTTT.

This sequence joins TRBV29-1 and TRBJ2-3, with TRBD1 matching over 9 bases. Trimming removed 3 bases from V and 0 bases from J; junction bases left unmatched: 13. Germline-derived CDR1 and CDR2 are SQVTM and ANQGSEA. CDR3 length: 18 residues. The CDR3: CSVEGQGYHLYSTDTQYF. The DNA of the CDR3 is TGCAGCGTTGAGGGACAGGGCTACCACCTATATAGCACAGATACGCAGTATTTT.

This sequence joins TRBV6-4 and TRBJ1-2, with 8 bases lining up with TRBD1. With 8 bases clipped from V and 2 bases from J, the junction kept 13 bases outside the gene matches. Germline V gene data show CDR1 as MRHNA and CDR2 as SNTAGT. The CDR3 is made up of 16 amino acids. DNA for the CDR3: TGTGCCAGCTTAGTTAACCAGGGGGCCAGAAACTATGGCTACACCTTC. Protein product: CASLVNQGARNYGYTF.

This clone was picked up one time. The V gene is TRBV9, the J gene TRBJ1-4; maybe TRBD1 (5 bases). This CDR3 comprises 14 residues. The V gene lost 5 bases and the J gene lost 4 bases, with 12 bases spanning the gap. CDR1 SGDLS and CDR2 YYNGEE come from the germline V gene. In DNA, the CDR3 is TGTGCCAGCAGTGCTGGGGGATTTAATGAAAAACTGTTTTTT. Encoded protein: CASSAGGFNEKLFF.

In its sample, this clone was seen a few times. The chain links TRBV7-8 to TRBJ2-3, with 12 bases aligning to TRBD2. V shed 7 bases, J shed 7 bases, and the junction held 6 bases outside the gene matches. The length of the CDR3 is 14 residues. Germline CDR1 is SGHVS and CDR2 is FQNEAQ. CDR3 coding DNA: TGTGCCAGCACCCGACTAGCGGGAGAAAATACGCAGTATTTT. Translation gives CASTRLAGENTQYF. Filled out from reference TRBV7-8 and TRBJ2-3, the complete variable domain reads GAGVSQSPRYKVAKRGQDVALRCDPISGHVSLFWYQQALGQGPEFLTYFQNEAQLDKSGLPSDRFFAERPEGSVSTLKIQRTQQEDSAVYLCASTRLAGENTQYFGPGTRLTVL.

This chain uses TRBV5-5 with TRBJ1-3, with D hard to call. CDR3 length: 13 residues. V lost 4 bases and J 4 bases, leaving 9 bases between the germline ends. Germline V gene lookup returns CDR1 SGHKS and CDR2 YYEKEE (reference sequence). CDR3 loop: CASSLDWGNTIYF. The CDR3 DNA reads TGTGCCAGCAGCCTGGACTGGGGAAACACCATATATTTT.

J is TRBJ1-2 and V is TRBV2, with D possibly being TRBD1 (5 bases). V was clipped by 7 bases and J by 4 bases, with 16 bases between them. The germline CDR1 and CDR2 sequences are SNHLY and FYNNEI. The CDR3 extends over 14 amino acids. The DNA of the CDR3 is TGTGCCAGCACAGAACGGGGCCGCGGCTATGGCTACACCTTC. Translation gives CASTERGRGYGYTF.

This sequence joins TRBV7-6 and TRBJ2-7; D tentatively reads TRBD1 or TRBD2 (5 bases each). V was cut by 4 bases and J by 7 bases, with 17 bases left in between. The germline V gene encodes CDR1 SGHVS and CDR2 FNYEAQ. This CDR3 is 14 amino acids long. This CDR3 reads CASSSWGLVREQYF. Written as DNA, the CDR3 is TGTGCCAGCAGCTCCTGGGGGTTGGTACGAGAGCAGTACTTC.

The chain joins TRBV4-1 to TRBJ2-3; tentatively, D is TRBD1 (6 bases). V was cut by 1 base and J by 0 bases, with 11 bases left in between. This CDR3 contains 16 residues. Germline CDR1 MGHRA, CDR2 YSYEKL. This chain's CDR3 is CASSQVRTGSTDTQYF. The CDR3 DNA reads as TGCGCCAGCAGCCAAGTGAGAACAGGGAGCACAGATACGCAGTATTTT.

This chain links TRBV19 with TRBJ2-4; 8 bases line up with TRBD2. From germline, CDR1 is LNHDA and CDR2 SQIVND (reference sequence). The V and J ends lost 7 bases and 3 bases, in that order; junction bases with no gene match: 8. This CDR3 has 15 amino acids. DNA for the CDR3: TGTGCCAGTAAATCCGCCCGGGGGGGCAAAAACATTCAGTACTTC. As protein: CASKSARGGKNIQYF.

The chain is built from TRBV28 and TRBJ2-1, with 7 bases matching TRBD1. J lost 6 bases, V lost 5 bases, and 7 bases had no gene match. The CDR3 covers 14 residues. Germline loops: CDR1 MDHEN, CDR2 SYDVKM. The CDR3 reads CASSPRQGRNEQFF. The CDR3 DNA is TGTGCCAGCAGTCCCCGACAGGGTCGCAATGAGCAGTTCTTC.

The genes are TRBV6-5 and TRBJ1-3; 7 bases agree with TRBD1. The ends lost 2 bases at V and 4 bases at J; junction bases unmatched: 2. The germline V gene encodes CDR1 MNHEY and CDR2 SVGAGI. The CDR3 extends over 14 amino acids. The CDR3 DNA sequence: TGTGCCAGCAGTTACAGGGGGCTCGGAAACACCATATATTTT. Protein: CASSYRGLGNTIYF.

About this clone itself: The same CDR3 is also encoded by other DNA sequences in this sample. The rearrangement uses TRBV7-8 and TRBJ2-7; unclear D gene. CDR3 length: 12 amino acids. V lost 5 bases and J 4 bases, leaving 9 bases between the germline ends. CDR1 and CDR2 from the germline V gene are SGHVS and FQNEAQ. CDR3 protein: CASSLRVYEQYF. In DNA, the CDR3 is TGTGCCAGCAGCCTACGGGTGTACGAGCAGTACTTC.

The chain recombines TRBV7-2 with TRBJ2-1, with D possibly being TRBD2 (5 bases). The germline V gene has CDR1 SGHTA and CDR2 FQGNSA. The CDR3 extends over 13 amino acids. V lost 1 base to trimming and J lost 10 bases, with 11 bases between them. In DNA form, the CDR3 reads TGTGCCAGCAGCTTAGTTAGCGCGGGCGAGCAGTTCTTC. Amino acids: CASSLVSAGEQFF.

The chain is built from TRBV30 and TRBJ1-3; TRBD1 aligns across 7 bases. The trim removed 2 bases at V and 2 bases at J, leaving 6 bases unmatched. From germline, CDR1 is GTSNPN and CDR2 SVGIG (reference sequence). This CDR3 is 15 amino acids long. The CDR3 loop reads CAWSRKGAAGNTIYF. The CDR3 region has the DNA TGTGCCTGGAGTAGAAAGGGGGCGGCTGGAAACACCATATATTTT.

This clone was observed a handful of times. V and J are TRBV19 and TRBJ1-1; D unclear. Germline V gives CDR1 LNHDA, CDR2 SQIVND (reference sequence). This CDR3 is built from 15 residues. V was pared by 7 bases and J by 3 bases, with 18 bases between. CDR3 residues: CASTREEGRYTEAFF. The DNA of the CDR3 is TGTGCCAGTACCCGGGAGGAAGGTCGGTACACTGAAGCTTTCTTT. Using reference TRBV19 and TRBJ1-1 for the parts outside the CDR3, the full variable domain is DGGITQSPKYLFRKEGQNVTLSCEQNLNHDAMYWYRQDPGQGLRLIYYSQIVNDFQKGDIAEGYSVSREKKESFPLTVTSAQKNPTAFYLCASTREEGRYTEAFFGQGTRLTVV.

This rearrangement joins TRBV7-2 to TRBJ1-2; 9 nucleotides agree with TRBD1. Germline-derived CDR1 and CDR2 are SGHTA and FQGNSA. This CDR3 has 16 residues. The trim removed 5 bases at V and 1 base at J, leaving 8 bases unmatched. CDR3 DNA sequence: TGTGCCAGCAGCCCGGCCCGGGGACAGGGTAACTATGGCTACACCTTC. It specifies CASSPARGQGNYGYTF.

The chain couples TRBV19 to TRBJ2-1; D not resolved. Germline V gives CDR1 LNHDA, CDR2 SQIVND (reference sequence). CDR3 length: 14 residues. V was trimmed by 3 bases and J by 7 bases, leaving 13 bases between them. CDR3 region: CASSMIGPQNEQFF. The DNA for the CDR3 is TGTGCCAGTAGTATGATTGGGCCCCAGAATGAGCAGTTCTTC.

The chain combines TRBV11-3 with TRBJ1-1; perhaps TRBD1 as D (5 bases). The CDR3 extends over 14 amino acids. Trimming removed 5 bases from V and 10 bases from J, with 20 bases in between. From germline, CDR1 is SGHNT and CDR2 YENEEA. CDR3 nucleotides: TGTGCCAGCAGCGTCCAGGGAACCCTAGGAAGAGCTTTCTTT. It encodes CASSVQGTLGRAFF.

This chain uses TRBV5-4 with TRBJ2-5; D gene ambiguous. Trimming took 1 base from V and 5 from J, leaving 9 bases between them. CDR3 size: 13 residues. Germline V gene sequence: CDR1 SGHNT, CDR2 YYREEE (reference sequence). The CDR3 DNA is TGTGCCAGCAGCTTGCCACTATCGGAGACCCAGTACTTC. Translation: CASSLPLSETQYF.